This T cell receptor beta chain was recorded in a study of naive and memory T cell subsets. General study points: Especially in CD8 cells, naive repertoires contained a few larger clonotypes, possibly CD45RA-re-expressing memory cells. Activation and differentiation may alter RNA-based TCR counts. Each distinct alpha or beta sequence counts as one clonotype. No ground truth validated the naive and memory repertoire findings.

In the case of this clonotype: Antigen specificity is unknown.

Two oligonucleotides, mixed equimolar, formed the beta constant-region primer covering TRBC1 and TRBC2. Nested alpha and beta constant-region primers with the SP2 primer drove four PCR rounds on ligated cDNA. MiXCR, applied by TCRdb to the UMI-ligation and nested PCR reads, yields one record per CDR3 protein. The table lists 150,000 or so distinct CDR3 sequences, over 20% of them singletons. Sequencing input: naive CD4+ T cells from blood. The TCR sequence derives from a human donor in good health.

CDR3 sequence (DNA): TGTGCCAGCAGCCCCCCGGGGACAGGGGGAGAGCAGTACTTC. Translation gives CASSPPGTGGEQYF. The chain has TRBV28 and TRBJ2-7, with 11 bases fitting TRBD1. Trimming cost V 6 bases and J 7 bases; bases outside gene matches: 8. The length of the CDR3 is 14 residues. The germline V gene has CDR1 MDHEN and CDR2 SYDVKM.